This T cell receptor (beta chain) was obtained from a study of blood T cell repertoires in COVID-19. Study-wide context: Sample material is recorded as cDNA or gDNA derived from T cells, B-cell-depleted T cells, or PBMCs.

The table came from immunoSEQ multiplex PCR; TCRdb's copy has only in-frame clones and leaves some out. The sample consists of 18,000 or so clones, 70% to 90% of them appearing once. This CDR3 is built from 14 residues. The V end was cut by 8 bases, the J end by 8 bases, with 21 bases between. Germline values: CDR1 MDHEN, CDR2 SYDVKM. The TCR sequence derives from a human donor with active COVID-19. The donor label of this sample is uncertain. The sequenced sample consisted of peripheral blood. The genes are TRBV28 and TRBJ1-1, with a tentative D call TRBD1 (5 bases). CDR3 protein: CASGGSGLTREAFF. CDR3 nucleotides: TGTGCCAGCGGGGGGAGTGGATTGACTAGAGAAGCTTTCTTT.